This section outlines one T cell receptor beta chain sequence together with its context. No antigen is known for it. This specimen comes from a study of monozygotic twins with cystic fibrosis. V lost 3 bases to trimming and J lost 4 bases; unmatched junction nucleotides: 12. From germline, CDR1 is SQVTM and CDR2 ANQGSEA. This CDR3 region has 16 residues. TCRdb keeps only in-frame clones here, not all; method: immunoSEQ multiplex PCR. Seen here are around 30,000 clones, 92% observed once, and the top ten hold approximately 0.9%. Findings and limits, study-wide: V usage most resembled the co-twin in 13 of 16 pairs.

J is TRBJ1-3 and V is TRBV29-1; 7 nucleotides agree with TRBD1. The sequenced sample consisted of blood. The TCR was taken from a girl aged 2-10 years with cystic fibrosis. CDR3 sequence (DNA): TGCAGCGTTGACCCCTCCCCGACAGGGTCAGGAAACACCATATATTTT. Encoded protein: CSVDPSPTGSGNTIYF.